Included here is one T cell receptor (beta chain) sequence, with context. There is no known antigen for this receptor. No base quality values were provided; no much bigger clone lies one nucleotide off. These data are taken from a study of OX40 agonist ivuxolimab in advanced cancers. For context, the study as a whole: The costimulatory receptor OX40 (CD134) was targeted by ivuxolimab, a fully human IgG2 agonistic monoclonal antibody. The paper reports the monotherapy dose-escalation portion (N ≈ 50 patients) of the phase I ivuxolimab trial. Intravenous ivuxolimab was administered to patients every 2 weeks at six dose levels: 0.01, 0.1, 0.3, 1.5, 3 and 10 mg/kg. Prior anti-PD-1, anti-PD-L1 or anti-CTLA-4 therapy was permitted, and checkpoint inhibitors had been received by 40% to 50% of dose-escalation patients. Of the roughly 53 patients in dose escalation, about 20 had hepatocellular carcinoma, some 15 had melanoma, 9 had renal cell carcinoma and 9 had head and neck cancer. In the dose-escalation cohort, more than 75% of patients were male, and the mean age was around 60 years, with a range of about 23 to 90. Peripheral TCRbeta sequencing was intended to test whether TCR sequence diversity was altered and clonal T-cell expansion was caused by ivuxolimab. Partial responses occurred in three dose-escalation patients, of whom one had hepatocellular carcinoma and two had cutaneous melanoma.

Genomic DNA was isolated from the sorted cells so that the TCRbeta CDR3 region could be sequenced. TCRbeta CDR3 regions were sequenced using the immunoSEQ Assay. Here the immuneACCESS table is served through TCRdb, limited to in-frame sequences with V and J called. Missing clones are a known gap in these copies; in checked studies unresolved V genes cover under half, and the rest lacks a known reason. This sample holds around 63,000 clones; 86% were observed only once. Jointly, the top ten make up roughly 1.2% of the sample. The trial excluded patients who had a history of autoimmune disease or who were on systemic immunosuppression. Peripheral blood for TCR sequencing was collected from all dose cohorts at baseline, on cycle 4 day 1, and on cycle 7 day 1. Samples were obtained from an open-label, multicenter, first-in-human phase I dose-escalation trial of ivuxolimab. The trial enrolled adults with locally advanced or metastatic head and neck squamous cell, hepatocellular, melanoma or renal cell carcinoma. Before TCR sequencing, CD4+ T cells and CD8+ T cells from peripheral blood were sorted into separate populations.

Inclusive of the bounding cysteine and phenylalanine, the CDR3 is 15 residues long. Only the CDR3 part of the read is kept: 45 bases, read in frame from the first base. Germline trimming: 6 bases from V, 6 bases from J; junction bases outside gene matches: 13. As encoded in the germline V gene, CDR1 is MNHEY while CDR2 is SVGAGI. Points the paper makes about the study in general: After ivuxolimab, more expanded clones were found on average in CD8+ T cells than in CD4+ T cells. The antigen specificity of the peripheral T cells that underwent clonal expansion was not determined. Low levels of normalized T-cell clonal expansion were also shown by some nonresponding patients. At doses from 0.1 to 3.0 mg/kg, clonal expansion was seen in both CD4+ and CD8+ blood T cells between baseline and week 6. In partial responders in the 0.1-3.0 mg/kg groups, normalized peripheral clonal expansion was found to be among the lowest, especially among CD8+ T cells.

This sequence uses TRBV6-5 and TRBJ1-2; a stretch of 7 junction bases matches TRBD1. Specimen: CD4+ or CD8+ T cells sorted from blood, collected in a trial of the OX40 agonist ivuxolimab. The TCR sequence derives from an adult with an advanced solid tumor such as melanoma, head and neck, liver or kidney cancer. The sequenced DNA is TGTGCCAGCAGCCTAACGACAGGGTTAAACGATGGCTACACCTTC. The encoded protein is CASSLTTGLNDGYTF.